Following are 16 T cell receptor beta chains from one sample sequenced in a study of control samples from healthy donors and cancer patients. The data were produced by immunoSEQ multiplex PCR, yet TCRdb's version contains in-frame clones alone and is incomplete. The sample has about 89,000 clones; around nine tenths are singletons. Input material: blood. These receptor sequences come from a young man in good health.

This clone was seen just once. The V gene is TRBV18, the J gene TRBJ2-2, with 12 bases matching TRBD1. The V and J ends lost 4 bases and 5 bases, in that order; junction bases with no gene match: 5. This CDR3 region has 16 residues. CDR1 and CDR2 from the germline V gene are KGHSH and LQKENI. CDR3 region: CASSLTGQGATGELFF. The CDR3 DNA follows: TGTGCCAGCTCACTCACGGGACAGGGGGCTACCGGGGAGCTGTTTTTT.

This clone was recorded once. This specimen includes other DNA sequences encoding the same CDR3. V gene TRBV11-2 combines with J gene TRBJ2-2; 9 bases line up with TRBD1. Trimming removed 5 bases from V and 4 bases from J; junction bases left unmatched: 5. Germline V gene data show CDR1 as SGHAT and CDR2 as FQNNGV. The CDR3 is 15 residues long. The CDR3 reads CASSPTGGSTGELFF. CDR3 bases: TGTGCCAGCAGCCCAACAGGGGGCAGCACCGGGGAGCTGTTTTTT.

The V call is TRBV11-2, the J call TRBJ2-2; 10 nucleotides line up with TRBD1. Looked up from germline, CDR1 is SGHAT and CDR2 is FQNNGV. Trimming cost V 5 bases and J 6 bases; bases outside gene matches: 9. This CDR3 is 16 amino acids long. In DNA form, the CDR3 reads TGTGCCAGCAGCCCGCCGAGACAGGGGGCTTCCGGGGAGCTGTTTTTT. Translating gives CASSPPRQGASGELFF.

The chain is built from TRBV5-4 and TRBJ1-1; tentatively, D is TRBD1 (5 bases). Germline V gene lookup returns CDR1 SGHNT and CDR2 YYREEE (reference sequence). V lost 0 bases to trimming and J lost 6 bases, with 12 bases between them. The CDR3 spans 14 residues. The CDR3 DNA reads TGTGCCAGCAGCTTGGCCGGATTGGGGGCTGAAGCTTTCTTT. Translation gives CASSLAGLGAEAFF. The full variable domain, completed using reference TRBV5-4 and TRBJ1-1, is ETGVTQSPTHLIKTRGQQVTLRCSSQSGHNTVSWYQQALGQGPQFIFQYYREEENGRGNFPPRFSGLQFPNYSSELNVNALELDDSALYLCASSLAGLGAEAFFGQGTRLTVV.

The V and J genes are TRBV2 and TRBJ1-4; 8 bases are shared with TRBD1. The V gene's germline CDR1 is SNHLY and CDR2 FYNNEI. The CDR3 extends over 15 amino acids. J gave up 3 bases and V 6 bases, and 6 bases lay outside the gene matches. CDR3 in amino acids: CASRATDRANEKLFF. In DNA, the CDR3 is TGTGCCAGCAGAGCAACGGACAGGGCTAATGAAAAACTGTTTTTT.

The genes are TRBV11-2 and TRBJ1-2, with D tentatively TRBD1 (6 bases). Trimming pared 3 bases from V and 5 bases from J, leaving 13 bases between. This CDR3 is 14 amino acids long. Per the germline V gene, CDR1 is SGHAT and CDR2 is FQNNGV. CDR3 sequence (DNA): TGTGCCAGCAGCTTGGCCGGGCAGGGGTATGGCTACACCTTC. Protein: CASSLAGQGYGYTF.

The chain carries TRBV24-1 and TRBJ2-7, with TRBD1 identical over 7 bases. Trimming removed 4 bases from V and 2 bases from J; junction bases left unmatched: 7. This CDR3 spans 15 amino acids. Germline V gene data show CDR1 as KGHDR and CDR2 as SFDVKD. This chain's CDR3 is CATSDPAGTAYEQYF. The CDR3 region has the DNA TGTGCCACCAGTGACCCGGCCGGGACAGCCTACGAGCAGTACTTC.

The CDR3: CASRTGGSEQYF. Here the CDR3 DNA reads TGTGCCAGCAGGACAGGGGGTTCCGAGCAGTACTTC. This chain joins TRBV2 and TRBJ2-7; the match to TRBD1 covers 9 bases. In germline, CDR1 is SNHLY, CDR2 FYNNEI. Trimming removed 6 bases from V and 6 bases from J; junction bases left unmatched: 3. The CDR3 runs to 12 residues.

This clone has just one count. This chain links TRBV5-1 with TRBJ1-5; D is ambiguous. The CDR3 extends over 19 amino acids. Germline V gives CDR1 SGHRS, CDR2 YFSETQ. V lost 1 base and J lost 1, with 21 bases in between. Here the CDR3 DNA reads TGCGCCAGCAGCTTGATTTGCAAGGGAGACATAGAGAGCAATCAGCCCCAGCATTTT. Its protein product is CASSLICKGDIESNQPQHF.

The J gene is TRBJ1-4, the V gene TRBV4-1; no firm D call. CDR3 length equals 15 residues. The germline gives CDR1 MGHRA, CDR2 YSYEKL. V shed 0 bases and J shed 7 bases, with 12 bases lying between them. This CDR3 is CASSQDRVASEKLFF. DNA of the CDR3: TGCGCCAGCAGCCAAGATAGAGTTGCGAGTGAAAAACTGTTTTTT.

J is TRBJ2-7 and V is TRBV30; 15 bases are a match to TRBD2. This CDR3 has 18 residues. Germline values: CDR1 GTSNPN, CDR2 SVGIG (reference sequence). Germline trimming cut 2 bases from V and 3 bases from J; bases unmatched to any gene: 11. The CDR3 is CAWSSSGTSGGPRYEQYF. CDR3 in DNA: TGTGCCTGGAGTTCTTCCGGGACTAGCGGGGGGCCCCGCTACGAGCAGTACTTC. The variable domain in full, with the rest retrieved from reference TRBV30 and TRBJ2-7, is SQTIHQWPATLVQPVGSPLSLECTVEGTSNPNLYWYRQAAGRGLQLLFYSVGIGQISSEVPQNLSASRPQDRQFILSSKKLLLSDSGFYLCAWSSSGTSGGPRYEQYFGPGTRLTVT.

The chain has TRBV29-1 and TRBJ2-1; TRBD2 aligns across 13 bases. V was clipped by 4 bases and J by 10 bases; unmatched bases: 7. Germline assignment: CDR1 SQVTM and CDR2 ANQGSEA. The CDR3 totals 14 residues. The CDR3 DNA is TGCAGCGTTGTTACAACTAGCGGGGGGGAGGAGCAGTTCTTC. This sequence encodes CSVVTTSGGEEQFF.

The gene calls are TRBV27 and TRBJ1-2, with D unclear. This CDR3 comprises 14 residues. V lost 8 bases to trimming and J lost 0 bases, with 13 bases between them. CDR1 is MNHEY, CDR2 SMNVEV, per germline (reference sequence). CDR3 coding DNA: TGTGCCAGCCGAAACGATAGATCTAACTATGGCTACACCTTC. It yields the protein CASRNDRSNYGYTF.

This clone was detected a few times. CDR3 loop: CASMVDPSGNTIYF. In DNA form, the CDR3 reads TGCGCCAGCATGGTGGATCCGTCTGGAAACACCATATATTTT. V is TRBV5-1 and J is TRBJ1-3; no clear D. The CDR3 extends over 14 amino acids. The germline V gene encodes CDR1 SGHRS and CDR2 YFSETQ. Trimming pared 6 bases from V and 1 base from J, leaving 11 bases between.

In DNA form, the CDR3 reads TGTGCCAGTAGTCCCCCTCACCGGGACAGGGAAAACACCATATATTTT. Protein: CASSPPHRDRENTIYF. The chain uses TRBV19 and TRBJ1-3; 9 nucleotides agree with TRBD1. The junction had 11 bases not matched to a gene; V was cut back by 5 bases and J by 6 bases. There are 16 residues in the CDR3. Germline V gene sequence: CDR1 LNHDA, CDR2 SQIVND (reference sequence).

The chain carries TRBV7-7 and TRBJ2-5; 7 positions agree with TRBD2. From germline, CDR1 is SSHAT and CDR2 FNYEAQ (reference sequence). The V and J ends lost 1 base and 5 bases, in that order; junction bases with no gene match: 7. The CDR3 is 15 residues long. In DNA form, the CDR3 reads TGTGCCAGCAGCTTAGTCCCCGGGGAGGGCGAGACCCAGTACTTC. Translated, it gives CASSLVPGEGETQYF.